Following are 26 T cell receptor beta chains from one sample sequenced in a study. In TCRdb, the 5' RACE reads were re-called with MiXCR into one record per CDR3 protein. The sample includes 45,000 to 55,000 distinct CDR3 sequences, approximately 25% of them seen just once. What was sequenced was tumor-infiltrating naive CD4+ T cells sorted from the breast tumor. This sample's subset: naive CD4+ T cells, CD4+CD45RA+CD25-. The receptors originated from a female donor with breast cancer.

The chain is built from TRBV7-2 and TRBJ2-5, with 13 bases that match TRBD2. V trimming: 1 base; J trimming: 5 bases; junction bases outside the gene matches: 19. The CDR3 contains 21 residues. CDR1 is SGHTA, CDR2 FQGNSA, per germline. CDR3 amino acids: CASSLDWGTSGMGVDSETQYF. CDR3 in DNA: TGTGCCAGCAGCTTAGATTGGGGGACTAGCGGGATGGGAGTCGACTCTGAGACCCAGTACTTC.

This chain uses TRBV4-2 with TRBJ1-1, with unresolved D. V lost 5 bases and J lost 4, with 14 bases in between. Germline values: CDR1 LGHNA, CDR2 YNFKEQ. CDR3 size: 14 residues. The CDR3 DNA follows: TGTGCCAGCAGCTCCGGGTCGGTGAGCACTGAAGCTTTCTTT. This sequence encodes CASSSGSVSTEAFF.

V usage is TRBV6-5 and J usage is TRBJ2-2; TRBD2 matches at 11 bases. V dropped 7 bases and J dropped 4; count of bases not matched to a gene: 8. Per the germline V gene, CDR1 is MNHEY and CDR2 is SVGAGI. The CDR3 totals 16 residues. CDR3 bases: TGTGCCAGCAACCCTCTAGCGGGAGGTCGCACCGGGGAGCTGTTTTTT. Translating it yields CASNPLAGGRTGELFF.

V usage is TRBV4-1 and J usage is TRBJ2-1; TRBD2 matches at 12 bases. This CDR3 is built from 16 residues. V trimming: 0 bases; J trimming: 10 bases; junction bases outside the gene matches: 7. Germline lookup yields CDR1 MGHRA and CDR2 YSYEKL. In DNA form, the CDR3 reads TGCGCCAGCAGCCAAGACATGGGTCTAGCGGGAGGGGAGCAGTTCTTC. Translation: CASSQDMGLAGGEQFF.

CDR3 sequence reads: CASSPRDLNGYTF. The CDR3 nucleotides read TGTGCCAGCAGCCCCCGGGACCTCAATGGCTACACCTTC. The rearrangement uses TRBV7-2 and TRBJ1-2; TRBD1 might be the D (5 bases). Germline CDR1 reads SGHTA; CDR2 reads FQGNSA. V shed 5 bases and J shed 6 bases, with 13 bases lying between them. This CDR3 has 13 amino acids.

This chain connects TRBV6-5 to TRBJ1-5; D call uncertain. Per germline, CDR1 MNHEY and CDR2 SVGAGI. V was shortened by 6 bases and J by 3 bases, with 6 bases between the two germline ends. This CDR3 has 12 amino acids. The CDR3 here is CASRRDNQPQHF. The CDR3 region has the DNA TGTGCCAGCAGGCGAGACAATCAGCCCCAGCATTTT.

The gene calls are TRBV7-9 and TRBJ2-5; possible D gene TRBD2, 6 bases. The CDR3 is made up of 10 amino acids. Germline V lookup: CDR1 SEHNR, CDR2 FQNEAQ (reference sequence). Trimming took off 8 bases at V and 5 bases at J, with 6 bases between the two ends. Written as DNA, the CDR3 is TGTGCCAGCGGGGGGGAGACCCAGTACTTC. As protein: CASGGETQYF.

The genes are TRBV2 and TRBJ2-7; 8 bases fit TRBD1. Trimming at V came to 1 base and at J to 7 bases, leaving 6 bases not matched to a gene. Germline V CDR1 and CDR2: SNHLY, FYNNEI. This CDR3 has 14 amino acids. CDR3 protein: CASSEGTGSGEQYF. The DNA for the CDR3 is TGTGCCAGCAGTGAAGGGACAGGGTCTGGAGAGCAGTACTTC.

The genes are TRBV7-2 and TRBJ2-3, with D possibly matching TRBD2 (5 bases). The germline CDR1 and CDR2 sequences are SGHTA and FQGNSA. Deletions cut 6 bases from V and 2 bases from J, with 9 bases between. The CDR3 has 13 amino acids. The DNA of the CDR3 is TGTGCCAGCAGGCCGGGGTCCACAGATACGCAGTATTTT. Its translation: CASRPGSTDTQYF.

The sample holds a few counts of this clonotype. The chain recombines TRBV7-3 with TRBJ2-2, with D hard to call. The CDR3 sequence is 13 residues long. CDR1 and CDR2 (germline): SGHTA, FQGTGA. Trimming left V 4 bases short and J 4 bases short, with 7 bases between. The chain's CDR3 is CASSSAITGELFF. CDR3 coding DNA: TGTGCCAGCAGCTCCGCAATCACCGGGGAGCTGTTTTTT.

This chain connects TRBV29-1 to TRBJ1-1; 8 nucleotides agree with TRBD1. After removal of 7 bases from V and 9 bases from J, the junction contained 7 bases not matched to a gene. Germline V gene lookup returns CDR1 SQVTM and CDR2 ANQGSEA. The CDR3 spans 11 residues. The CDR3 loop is CSGDRSAQAFF. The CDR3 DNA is TGCAGCGGGGACAGGTCTGCCCAAGCTTTCTTT.

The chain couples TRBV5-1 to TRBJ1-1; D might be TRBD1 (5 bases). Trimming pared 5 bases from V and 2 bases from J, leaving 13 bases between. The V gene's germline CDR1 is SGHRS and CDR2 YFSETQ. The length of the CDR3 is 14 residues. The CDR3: CASSLWGVNTEAFF. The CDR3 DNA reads TGCGCCAGCAGTTTGTGGGGGGTTAACACTGAAGCTTTCTTT. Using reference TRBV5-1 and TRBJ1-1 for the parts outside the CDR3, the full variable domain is KAGVTQTPRYLIKTRGQQVTLSCSPISGHRSVSWYQQTPGQGLQFLFEYFSETQRNKGNFPGRFSGRQFSNSRSEMNVSTLELGDSALYLCASSLWGVNTEAFFGQGTRLTVV.

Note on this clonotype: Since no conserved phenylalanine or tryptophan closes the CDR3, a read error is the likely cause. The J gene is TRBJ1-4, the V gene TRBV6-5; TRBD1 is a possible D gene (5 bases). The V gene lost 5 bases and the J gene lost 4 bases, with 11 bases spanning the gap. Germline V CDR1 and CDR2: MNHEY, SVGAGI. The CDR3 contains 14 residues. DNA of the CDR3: TGTGCCAGCAGTGACGGGGGATTTAATGAAAAACTGTTTTTA. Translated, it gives CASSDGGFNEKLFL.

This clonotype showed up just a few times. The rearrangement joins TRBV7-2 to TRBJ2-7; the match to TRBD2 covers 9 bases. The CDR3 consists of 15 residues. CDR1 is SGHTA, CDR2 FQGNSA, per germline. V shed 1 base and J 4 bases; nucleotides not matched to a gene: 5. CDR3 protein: CASSLGSGSIYEQYF. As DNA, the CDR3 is TGTGCCAGCAGCTTAGGTAGCGGGAGTATATACGAGCAGTACTTC.

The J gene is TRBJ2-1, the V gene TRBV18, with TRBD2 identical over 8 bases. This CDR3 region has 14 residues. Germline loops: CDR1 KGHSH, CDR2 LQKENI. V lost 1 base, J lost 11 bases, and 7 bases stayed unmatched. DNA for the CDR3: TGTGCCAGCTCACCACGGGAAGTTAGCGGGAAGCAGTTCTTC. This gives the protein CASSPREVSGKQFF.

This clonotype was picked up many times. The DNA of the CDR3 is TGTGCCAGCAGTGAAGCGCTTCGGGGGGCGGGAGGTAGGAACGAGCAGTACTTC. This sequence encodes CASSEALRGAGGRNEQYF. The chain recombines TRBV2 with TRBJ2-7, with 8 bases identical to TRBD2. The length of the CDR3 is 18 residues. V shed 0 bases and J 5 bases; nucleotides not matched to a gene: 15. Germline V CDR1 and CDR2: SNHLY, FYNNEI. The variable domain in full, completed from reference TRBV2 and TRBJ2-7, reads EPEVTQTPSHQVTQMGQEVILRCVPISNHLYFYWYRQILGQKVEFLVSFYNNEISEKSEIFDDQFSVERPDGSNFTLKIRSTKLEDSAMYFCASSEALRGAGGRNEQYFGPGTRLTVT.

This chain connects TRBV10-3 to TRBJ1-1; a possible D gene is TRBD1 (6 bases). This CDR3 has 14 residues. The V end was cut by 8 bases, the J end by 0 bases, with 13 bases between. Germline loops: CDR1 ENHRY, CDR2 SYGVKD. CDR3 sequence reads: CAIRERQVNTEAFF. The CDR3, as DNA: TGTGCCATCCGAGAGAGACAGGTGAACACTGAAGCTTTCTTT.

In DNA, the CDR3 is TGCAGCGTTGAAAGTAGCCCTCAAGAGACCCAGTACTTC. Translating gives CSVESSPQETQYF. The gene calls are TRBV29-1 and TRBJ2-5; D is unclear. The ends were cut back, 2 bases at V and 2 bases at J, with 9 bases in the middle. Germline V CDR1 and CDR2: SQVTM, ANQGSEA. This CDR3 region has 13 residues.

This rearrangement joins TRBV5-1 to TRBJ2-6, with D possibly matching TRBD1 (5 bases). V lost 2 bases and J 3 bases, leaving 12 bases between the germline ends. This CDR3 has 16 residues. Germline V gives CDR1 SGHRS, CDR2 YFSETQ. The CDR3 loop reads CASSFGQGDGANVLTF. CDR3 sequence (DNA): TGCGCCAGCAGCTTCGGTCAGGGTGATGGGGCCAACGTCCTGACTTTC.

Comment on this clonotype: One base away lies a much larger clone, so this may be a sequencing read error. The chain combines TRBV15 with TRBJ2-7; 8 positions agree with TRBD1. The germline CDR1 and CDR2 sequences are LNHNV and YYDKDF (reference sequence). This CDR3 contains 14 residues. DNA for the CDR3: TGTGCCACCAGCAGAGATTTGGACAGGGTCGAGCAGTGCTTC. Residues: CATSRDLDRVEQCF. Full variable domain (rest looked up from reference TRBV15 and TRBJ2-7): DAMVIQNPRYQVTQFGKPVTLSCSQTLNHNVMYWYQQKSSQAPKLLFHYYDKDFNNEADTPDNFQSRRPNTSFCFLDIRSPGLGDTAMYLCATSRDLDRVEQCFGPGTRLTVT.

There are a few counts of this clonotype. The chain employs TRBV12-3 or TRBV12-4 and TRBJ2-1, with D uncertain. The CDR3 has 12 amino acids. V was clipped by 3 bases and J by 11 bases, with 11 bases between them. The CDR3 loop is CASSLPSPQQFF. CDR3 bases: TGTGCCAGCAGTTTGCCCAGCCCACAGCAGTTCTTC.

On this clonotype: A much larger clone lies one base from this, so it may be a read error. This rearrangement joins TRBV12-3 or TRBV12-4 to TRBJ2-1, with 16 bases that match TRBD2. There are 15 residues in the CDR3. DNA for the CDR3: TGTACCAGCAGTTTGGGACTAGCGGGAGGGAATGAGCAGTTCTTC. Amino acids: CTSSLGLAGGNEQFF.

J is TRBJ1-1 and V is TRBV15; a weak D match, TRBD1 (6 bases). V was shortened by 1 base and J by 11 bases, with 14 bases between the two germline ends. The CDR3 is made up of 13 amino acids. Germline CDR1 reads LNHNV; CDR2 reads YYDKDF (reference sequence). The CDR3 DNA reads TGTGCCACCAGCAGAGTCCAGGGGAGGGTGGCTTTCTTT. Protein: CATSRVQGRVAFF.

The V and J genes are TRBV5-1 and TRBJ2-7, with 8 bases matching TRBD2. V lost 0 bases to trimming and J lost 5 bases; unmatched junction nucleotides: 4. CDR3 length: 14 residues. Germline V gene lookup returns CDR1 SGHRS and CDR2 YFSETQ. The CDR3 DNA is TGCGCCAGCAGCTTGGTCGTGCGGGAGGACGAGCAGTACTTC. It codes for CASSLVVREDEQYF. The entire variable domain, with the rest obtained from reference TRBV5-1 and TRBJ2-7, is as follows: KAGVTQTPRYLIKTRGQQVTLSCSPISGHRSVSWYQQTPGQGLQFLFEYFSETQRNKGNFPGRFSGRQFSNSRSEMNVSTLELGDSALYLCASSLVVREDEQYFGPGTRLTVT.

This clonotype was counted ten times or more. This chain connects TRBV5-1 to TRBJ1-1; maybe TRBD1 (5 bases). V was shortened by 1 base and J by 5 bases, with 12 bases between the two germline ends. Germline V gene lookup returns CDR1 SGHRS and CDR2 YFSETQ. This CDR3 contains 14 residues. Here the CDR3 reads CASSLLGDVTEAFF. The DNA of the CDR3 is TGCGCCAGCAGCTTGTTAGGGGATGTAACTGAAGCTTTCTTT.

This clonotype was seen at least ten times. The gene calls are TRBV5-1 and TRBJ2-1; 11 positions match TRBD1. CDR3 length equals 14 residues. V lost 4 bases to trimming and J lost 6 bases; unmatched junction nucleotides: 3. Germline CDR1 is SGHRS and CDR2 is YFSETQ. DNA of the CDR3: TGCGCCAGCAGCAAAGGGACAGGGGGCAATGAGCAGTTCTTC. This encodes CASSKGTGGNEQFF.